Each of the 16 T cell receptor beta chains below was sequenced from the same sample in a study of CD8+CD57+ T cells in acquired aplastic anemia. Patients sequenced had flow cytometry evidence of CD8+CD57+ cell expansion. Investigators profiled TCR beta VDJ and CDR3 from genomic DNA template. Using its own MiXCR run on the reads, TCRdb lists one record per CDR3 protein. The sample contains 120,000 or so distinct CDR3 sequences, about 40% of which appear only once. Sequencing input: sorted CD4+, CD8+, or CD8+CD57+ T cells (not recorded which) from PBMCs. These receptors all come from a human donor with aplastic anemia.

This clonotype was detected many times. This chain joins TRBV19 and TRBJ2-7; possibly TRBD2 for D (6 bases). CDR3 length equals 15 residues. The V and J ends lost 6 bases and 3 bases respectively, with 18 bases between them. In germline, CDR1 is LNHDA, CDR2 SQIVND (reference sequence). CDR3 protein: CASSPAAGSLYEQYF. The CDR3 DNA reads as TGTGCCAGTAGCCCTGCGGCGGGGTCCCTCTACGAGCAGTACTTC.

This clonotype has a single count. The V gene is TRBV11-3, the J gene TRBJ2-3; 7 bases are a match to TRBD2. V lost 5 bases to trimming and J lost 6 bases; unmatched junction nucleotides: 5. The CDR3 has 13 residues. CDR1 and CDR2 (germline): SGHNT, YENEEA. The CDR3 here is CASSHGLVDTQYF. CDR3 nucleotide sequence: TGTGCCAGCAGCCACGGACTAGTTGATACGCAGTATTTT. The complete variable domain, with remaining parts taken from reference TRBV11-3 and TRBJ2-3, reads EAGVVQSPRYKIIEKKQPVAFWCNPISGHNTLYWYLQNLGQGPELLIRYENEEAVDDSQLPKDRFSAERLKGVDSTLKIQPAELGDSAVYLCASSHGLVDTQYFGPGTRLTVL.

This clonotype was recorded many times. This rearrangement joins TRBV4-3 to TRBJ1-4; D gene uncertain. There are 17 residues in the CDR3. Germline CDR1 reads LGHNA; CDR2 reads YSLEER. The V gene lost 1 base and the J gene lost 4 bases, with 16 bases spanning the gap. CDR3 in amino acids: CASSQVWRVGRNEKLFF. The DNA of the CDR3 is TGCGCCAGCAGCCAAGTGTGGAGGGTGGGTCGTAATGAAAAACTGTTTTTT.

There are many counts of this clonotype. The rearrangement uses TRBV5-1 and TRBJ1-6; D possibly corresponds to TRBD1 (6 bases). The CDR3 is made up of 14 amino acids. Germline assignment: CDR1 SGHRS and CDR2 YFSETQ. Trimming removed 0 bases at V and 7 bases at J, with 8 bases between. DNA for the CDR3: TGCGCCAGCAGCTTGGAACAGGGAAATTCACCCCTCCACTTT. Residues: CASSLEQGNSPLHF.

This clonotype was recorded at least ten times. The V call is TRBV19, the J call TRBJ2-5; D assignment may be TRBD1 or TRBD2 (6 bases each). The germline V gene encodes CDR1 LNHDA and CDR2 SQIVND (reference sequence). V was clipped by 3 bases and J by 0 bases, with 23 bases between them. This CDR3 has 19 residues. The CDR3: CASSIPRPEGGGHQETQYF. The CDR3 DNA reads TGTGCCAGTAGTATTCCCCGTCCGGAGGGTGGGGGGCACCAAGAGACCCAGTACTTC.

This clonotype was picked up many times. The rearrangement joins TRBV9 to TRBJ2-1, with 8 bases fitting TRBD1. With 6 bases clipped from V and 8 bases from J, the junction kept 13 bases outside the gene matches. Germline V gives CDR1 SGDLS, CDR2 YYNGEE. The CDR3 loop spans 15 amino acids. CDR3 coding DNA: TGTGCCAGCACTCGGACAGGGCTGGGTAGGGATGAGCAGTTCTTC. Its translation is CASTRTGLGRDEQFF.

The chain uses TRBV20-1 and TRBJ1-1; possible D gene TRBD1, 5 bases. Germline CDR1 is DFQATT and CDR2 is SNEGSKA (reference sequence). The CDR3 runs 14 residues. Trimming left V 5 bases short and J 3 bases short, with 16 bases between. The CDR3 reads CSARTPTRDTEAFF. The DNA of the CDR3 is TGCAGTGCTCGGACACCAACTAGAGACACTGAAGCTTTCTTT.

In the case of this clonotype: The junction departs from the called germline gene at one end, perhaps through a read error. The genes are TRBV10-3 and TRBJ1-1; weak D call: TRBD1 (5 bases). CDR1 is ENHRY, CDR2 SYGVKD, per germline. CDR3 size: 14 residues. The DNA of the CDR3 is TGTGCCAGCAGTTTCCAGGCGGGGGACACTGAAGCTTTCTTT. This sequence encodes CASSFQAGDTEAFF.

This clonotype was recorded many times. The chain links TRBV7-3 to TRBJ2-3; D is unresolved. The V gene lost 5 bases and the J gene lost 2 bases, with 17 bases spanning the gap. The CDR3 extends over 16 amino acids. The germline CDR1 and CDR2 sequences are SGHTA and FQGTGA. In DNA form, the CDR3 reads TGTGCCAGCAGCGTAGGCCCTCAACGGGTCACAGATACGCAGTATTTT. It translates to CASSVGPQRVTDTQYF.

Worth noting for this clonotype: A clone one base away is much larger, so this may be a read error. The chain uses TRBV19 and TRBJ1-2, with D unclear. The CDR3 sequence is 13 residues long. V lost 3 bases, J lost 4 bases, and 9 bases lay in between. Germline V gene lookup returns CDR1 LNHDA and CDR2 SQIVND (reference sequence). The CDR3 sequence is CASSITDPYGYTF. The CDR3 DNA reads TGTGCCAGTAGTATCACAGACCCCTATGGCTACACCTTC.

The rearrangement joins TRBV6-2 or TRBV6-3 to TRBJ1-1; the D is unclear. CDR1 is MNHEY, CDR2 SVGEGT, per germline. This CDR3 comprises 12 residues. V shed 8 bases and J shed 6 bases, with 13 bases lying between them. CDR3 nucleotide sequence: TGTGCCAGCCGGAGGGCTGTGGCTGAAGCTTTCTTT. This gives the protein CASRRAVAEAFF.

This clonotype came up a few times. The junction differs from germline at one of its ends, possibly a read error. CDR3 coding DNA: TGTGTCAGCAGCTTGGGTAAACAGCGAATGATGTACACTGAAGCTTTCTTT. Its protein product is CVSSLGKQRMMYTEAFF. The chain is built from TRBV5-4 and TRBJ1-1, with unresolved D. The CDR3 covers 17 residues. Germline CDR1 SGHNT, CDR2 YYREEE (reference sequence).

This clonotype has a single count. V usage is TRBV6-1 and J usage is TRBJ1-2; D unclear. Trimming took 6 bases from V and 2 from J, leaving 13 bases between them. Germline V gene data show CDR1 as MNHNS and CDR2 as SASEGT. The CDR3 runs to 14 residues. The CDR3 DNA reads TGTGCCAGCAGCTCGACCCAAGCGAACTATGGCTACACCTTC. This sequence encodes CASSSTQANYGYTF.

The gene calls are TRBV10-3 and TRBJ1-5; 12 nucleotides align to TRBD1. This CDR3 region has 18 residues. The J segment lost 5 bases and the V segment lost 6 bases, leaving 14 bases of the junction unmatched. CDR1 ENHRY and CDR2 SYGVKD come from the germline V gene. The CDR3: CAIRSGQGAISGDQPQHF. As DNA, the CDR3 is TGTGCCATCAGGTCGGGACAGGGGGCAATTTCGGGGGATCAGCCCCAGCATTTT.

This clonotype was detected many times. V and J are TRBV5-1 and TRBJ2-7; no firm D call. Germline V lookup: CDR1 SGHRS, CDR2 YFSETQ. Trimming removed 2 bases at V and 3 bases at J, with 9 bases between. The CDR3 has 13 amino acids. CDR3 region: CASSFGQNYEQYF. The CDR3 coding sequence is TGCGCCAGCAGCTTTGGGCAGAACTACGAGCAGTACTTC.

This clonotype was counted ten times or more. This rearrangement joins TRBV7-2 to TRBJ1-2, with TRBD1 as a possible D gene (5 bases). Germline-derived CDR1 and CDR2 are SGHTA and FQGNSA. The CDR3 loop spans 14 amino acids. V dropped 5 bases and J dropped 4 bases, with 14 bases sitting between them. The CDR3 loop is CASSRAQGTYGYTF. CDR3 bases: TGTGCCAGCAGCCGAGCCCAGGGCACCTATGGCTACACCTTC.